This T cell receptor (beta chain) was sequenced in a study of OX40 agonist ivuxolimab in advanced cancers. CDR1 and CDR2 from the germline V gene are SGHRS and YFSETQ. The CDR3 spans 13 residues. Trimming stripped 5 bases from V and 5 bases from J, with 13 bases between. Sequencing used immunoSEQ multiplex PCR; TCRdb keeps in-frame clones, though not all of them. The data hold 70,000 to 80,000 clones, with roughly nine tenths observed a single time. V and J are TRBV5-1 and TRBJ2-5; weak D call: TRBD1 (5 bases). The receptor was derived from an adult with an advanced solid tumor such as melanoma, head and neck, liver or kidney cancer. The material sequenced was CD4+ or CD8+ T cells sorted from blood, taken in a trial of the OX40 agonist ivuxolimab. Here the CDR3 reads CASSGAGYETQYF. DNA of the CDR3: TGCGCCAGCAGTGGGGCAGGGTATGAGACCCAGTACTTC. The variable domain in full, with the rest retrieved from reference TRBV5-1 and TRBJ2-5, is KAGVTQTPRYLIKTRGQQVTLSCSPISGHRSVSWYQQTPGQGLQFLFEYFSETQRNKGNFPGRFSGRQFSNSRSEMNVSTLELGDSALYLCASSGAGYETQYFGPGTRLLVL.